This T cell receptor beta chain stems from a study of blood T cells in healthy people across ages. With a J-beta primer mix and a sample-barcoded 5' primer, a second PCR ran about 7 to 12 cycles. From the 5' RACE reads, TCRdb called clonotypes with MiXCR, one entry per CDR3 protein. Altogether 730,000 or so distinct CDR3 sequences are present, around 38% being singletons, with the ten largest covering about 32%. There are 14 residues in the CDR3. V gave up 1 base and J gave up 7 bases, with 11 bases separating them. Germline V CDR1 and CDR2: MGHRA, YSYEKL. The origin of this receptor is a man aged 80 or over in good health. Material: blood. The chain joins TRBV4-1 to TRBJ2-1; unclear D gene. For the CDR3, the DNA is TGCGCCAGCAGCCAAGTCTCCGGGCGAAATGAGCAGTTCTTC. Translating it yields CASSQVSGRNEQFF.